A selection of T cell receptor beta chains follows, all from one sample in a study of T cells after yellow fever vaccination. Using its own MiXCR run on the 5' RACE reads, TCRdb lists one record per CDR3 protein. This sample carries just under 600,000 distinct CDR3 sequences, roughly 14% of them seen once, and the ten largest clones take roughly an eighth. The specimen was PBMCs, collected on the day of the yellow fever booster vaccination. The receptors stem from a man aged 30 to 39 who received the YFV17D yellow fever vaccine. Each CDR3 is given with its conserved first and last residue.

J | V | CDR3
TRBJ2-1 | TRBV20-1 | CSAIPRRLALNEQFF
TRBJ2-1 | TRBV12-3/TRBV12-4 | CASSTRGTSGYNEQFF
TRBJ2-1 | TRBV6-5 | CASSYGWGGPGPHEQFF
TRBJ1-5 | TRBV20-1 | CSARDGDRQPQHF
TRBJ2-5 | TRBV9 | CASSEGTSVKETQYF
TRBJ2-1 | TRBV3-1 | CASSQEYLSASYNEQFF
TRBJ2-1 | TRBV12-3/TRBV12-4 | CASSSNPGTSAGEQFF
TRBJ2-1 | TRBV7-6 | CASSPGTYYNEQFF
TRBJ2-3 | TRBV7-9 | CASSLSETSTDTQYF
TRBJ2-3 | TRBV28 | CASSGFEKDTQYF
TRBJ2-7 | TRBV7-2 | CASSGEAGNSYEQYF
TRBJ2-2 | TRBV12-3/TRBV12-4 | CASSEWGELFF
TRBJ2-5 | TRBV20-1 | CSAPWVEVQETQYF
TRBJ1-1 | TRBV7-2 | CASSWGQLNTEAFF
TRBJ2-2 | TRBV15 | CATSLTGVGTGELFF
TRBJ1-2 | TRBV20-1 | CSARDLGLHYGYTF
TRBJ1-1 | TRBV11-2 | CASSLLRAFF
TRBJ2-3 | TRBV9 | CASSVGVAGADTQYF
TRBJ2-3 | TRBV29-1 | CSAGTSKADTQYF
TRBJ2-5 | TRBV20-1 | CSAPGGFKETQYF
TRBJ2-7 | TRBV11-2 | CASSLRDSAPGLAPSYEQYF
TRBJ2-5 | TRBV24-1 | CATPLRAVMETQYF
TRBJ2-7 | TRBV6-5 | CASRTGTSFEQYF
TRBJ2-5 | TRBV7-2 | CASSLALPGLGETQYF
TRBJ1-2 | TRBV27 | CASRQQGLDGYTF
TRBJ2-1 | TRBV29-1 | CSPRLAESYNEQFF
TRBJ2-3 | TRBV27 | CASSLASRDTQYF
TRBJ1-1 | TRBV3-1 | CASSQPQGARAFF
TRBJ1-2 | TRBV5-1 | CASSVDSFYGYTF
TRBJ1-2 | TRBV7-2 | CATPAQNYGYTF
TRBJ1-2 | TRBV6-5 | CASSSLSGTATYGYTF
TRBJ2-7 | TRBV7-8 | CASSPGLAGGAEQYF
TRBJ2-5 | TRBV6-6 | CASSFTSEETQYF
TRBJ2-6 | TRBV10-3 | CAIRQASGANVLTF
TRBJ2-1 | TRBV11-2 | CASSLTSVSYNEQFF
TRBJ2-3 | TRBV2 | CASTKEAGADTQYF
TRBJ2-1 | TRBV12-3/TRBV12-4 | CASSLRTGRQFF
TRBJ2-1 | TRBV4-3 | CASSHAHSEQFF
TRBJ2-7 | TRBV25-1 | CASSRDRATYEQYF
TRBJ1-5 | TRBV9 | CASSAGQGPDQPQHF
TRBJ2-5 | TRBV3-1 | CASSQERLAGLVETQYF
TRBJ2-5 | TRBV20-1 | CSSSGLYQETQYF
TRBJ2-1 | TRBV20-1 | CSARGPAAEQFF
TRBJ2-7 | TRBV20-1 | CSAREAEQYF
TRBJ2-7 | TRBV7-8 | CASSSAEVYEQYF
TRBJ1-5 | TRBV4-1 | CASSQDIQGNQPQHF
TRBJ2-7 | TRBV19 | CASSIGPTGTYEQYF
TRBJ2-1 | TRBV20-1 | CSASPTSVEQFF
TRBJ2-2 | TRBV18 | CASSPRETGELFF
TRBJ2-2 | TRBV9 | CASAANTGELFF
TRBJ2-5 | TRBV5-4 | CASSPAEQETQYF
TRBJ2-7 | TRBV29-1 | CSCLASGEQYF
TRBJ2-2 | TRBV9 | CASSVGLGGGRATGELFF
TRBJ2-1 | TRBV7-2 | CASRELAGGARNEQFF
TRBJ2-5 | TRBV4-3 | CASSQGVGEVTQYF
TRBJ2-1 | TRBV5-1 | CASSGNSGSVYNEQFF
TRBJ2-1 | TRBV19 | CASSPNPYGSYNEQFF